Listed here are 17 T cell receptor beta chains from one sample, sequenced in a study of T-cell memory formation after mild COVID-19. MiXCR, applied by TCRdb to the 5' RACE reads, yields one record per CDR3 protein. The sample carries about 420,000 distinct CDR3 sequences, 23% recorded once. The sample taken for sequencing was PBMCs or a T cell subset sorted from them (not recorded which). These receptors were taken from an adult woman who had mild COVID-19 (a few samples of this study predate the infection). Cell type and time point are not known.

This clonotype was counted many times. The chain combines TRBV24-1 with TRBJ2-5; TRBD1 matches 7 bases. The CDR3 has 14 residues. Losses at the gene ends were 9 bases for V and 1 base for J; bases not matched to a gene: 7. The V gene's germline CDR1 is KGHDR and CDR2 SFDVKD. The CDR3 nucleotides are TGTGCCACCTCCGGCAGGGGGACCCAAGAGACCCAGTACTTC. This translates into CATSGRGTQETQYF.

This clonotype came up a few times. This chain joins TRBV6-5 and TRBJ2-7; 9 bases are a match to TRBD2. The CDR3 runs to 15 residues. Germline values: CDR1 MNHEY, CDR2 SVGAGI. V lost 6 bases to trimming and J lost 6 bases; unmatched junction nucleotides: 12. CDR3 coding DNA: TGTGCCAGCAGACTCGAGGGCGGGGGGGTCGGCGAGCAGTACTTC. Protein: CASRLEGGGVGEQYF.

This clonotype was seen a few times. The chain has TRBV4-2 and TRBJ2-1, with no clear D. Germline CDR1 reads LGHNA; CDR2 reads YNFKEQ. V was shortened by 1 base and J by 8 bases, with 9 bases between the two germline ends. This CDR3 contains 13 residues. The DNA of the CDR3 is TGTGCCAGCAGCCAAGGAACCTTCTATGAGCAGTTCTTC. This encodes CASSQGTFYEQFF.

This clonotype was counted a few times. The J gene is TRBJ2-3, the V gene TRBV20-1; D possibly corresponds to TRBD1 (5 bases). This CDR3 is built from 14 residues. Germline-derived CDR1 and CDR2 are DFQATT and SNEGSKA (reference sequence). Trimming shortened V by 1 base and J by 3 bases, and 11 bases separated the two germline ends. Here the CDR3 reads CSARGAGWTDTQYF. In DNA, the CDR3 is TGCAGTGCTAGAGGGGCAGGGTGGACAGATACGCAGTATTTT.

This clonotype was found many times. V and J are TRBV20-1 and TRBJ2-3; a weak D match, TRBD1 (6 bases). Trimming took 0 bases from V and 5 from J, leaving 9 bases between them. Germline V lookup: CDR1 DFQATT, CDR2 SNEGSKA (reference sequence). The CDR3 length is 13 residues. The CDR3 DNA reads as TGCAGTGCTAGAGACCCCAGGGGAGATACGCAGTATTTT. Its protein is CSARDPRGDTQYF.

This clonotype has more than one count but fewer than ten. CDR3 in DNA: TGTGCCAGCAGCTTGTGGAGGGGAAGGGTGAACACTGAAGCTTTCTTT. Translated, it gives CASSLWRGRVNTEAFF. The rearrangement links TRBV5-4 to TRBJ1-1; tentatively, D is TRBD1 (5 bases). Trimming took 1 base from V and 0 from J, leaving 13 bases between them. This CDR3 region has 16 residues. CDR1 and CDR2 (germline): SGHNT, YYREEE (reference sequence).

This clonotype was observed a handful of times. This chain joins TRBV18 and TRBJ2-1, with D unresolved. Germline V CDR1 and CDR2: KGHSH, LQKENI. This CDR3 contains 17 residues. V was pared by 0 bases and J by 3 bases, with 15 bases between. CDR3 DNA: TGTGCCAGCTCACCACCGAAGGCGGAAGCAAACTACAATGAGCAGTTCTTC. As protein: CASSPPKAEANYNEQFF.

This rearrangement joins TRBV2 to TRBJ2-2; D gene unclear. Germline lookup yields CDR1 SNHLY and CDR2 FYNNEI. V was clipped by 0 bases and J by 6 bases, with 8 bases between them. This CDR3 region has 14 residues. CDR3 coding DNA: TGTGCCAGCAGTGAAGCGAGGCGGCCCGGGGAGCTGTTTTTT. As protein: CASSEARRPGELFF.

This clonotype has just a few counts. The chain has TRBV25-1 and TRBJ2-2, with D perhaps TRBD1 or TRBD2 (5 bases each). Trimming removed 2 bases from V and 6 bases from J, with 19 bases in between. The length of the CDR3 is 17 residues. The germline V gene encodes CDR1 MGHDK and CDR2 SYGVNS. The CDR3 region is CASSEPSGQGRAGELFF. DNA for the CDR3: TGTGCCAGCAGTGAACCATCGGGGCAGGGAAGGGCCGGGGAGCTGTTTTTT. Using reference TRBV25-1 and TRBJ2-2 for the parts outside the CDR3, the full variable domain is EADIYQTPRYLVIGTGKKITLECSQTMGHDKMYWYQQDPGMELHLIHYSYGVNSTEKGDLSSESTVSRIRTEHFPLTLESARPSHTSQYLCASSEPSGQGRAGELFFGEGSRLTVL.

This sequence joins TRBV2 and TRBJ1-5, with a tentative D call TRBD1 (5 bases). Trimming left V 6 bases short and J 2 bases short, with 17 bases between. This CDR3 is built from 16 residues. Germline values: CDR1 SNHLY, CDR2 FYNNEI. CDR3 nucleotide sequence: TGTGCCAGCAGACCCGGGACCAGTAGGGGCAATCAGCCCCAGCATTTT. Its protein is CASRPGTSRGNQPQHF.

This clonotype was counted a few times. This sequence joins TRBV24-1 and TRBJ2-1; a possible D gene is TRBD1 (6 bases). The V gene lost 3 bases and the J gene lost 3 bases, with 17 bases spanning the gap. The CDR3 runs to 17 residues. Germline assignment: CDR1 KGHDR and CDR2 SFDVKD. The CDR3 DNA follows: TGTGCCACCAGTGATCTTCGGACAGATTCTCTCTACAATGAGCAGTTCTTC. Encoded protein: CATSDLRTDSLYNEQFF.

This clonotype appeared a few times. This sequence joins TRBV5-6 and TRBJ2-5; maybe TRBD1 (5 bases). Germline CDR1 and CDR2: SGHDT and YYEEEE. This CDR3 spans 14 amino acids. V was pared by 3 bases and J by 2 bases, with 11 bases between. The CDR3 loop reads CASSSPTAQETQYF. The CDR3, as DNA: TGTGCCAGCAGCTCACCGACAGCTCAAGAGACCCAGTACTTC.

J is TRBJ2-7 and V is TRBV7-2; D uncertain. V lost 1 base, J lost 0 bases, and 7 bases lay in between. CDR1 is SGHTA, CDR2 FQGNSA, per germline. CDR3 length equals 14 residues. CDR3 in amino acids: CASSLGPASYEQYF. CDR3 nucleotides: TGTGCCAGCAGCTTAGGGCCAGCCTCCTACGAGCAGTACTTC.

This chain links TRBV24-1 with TRBJ2-2; the match to TRBD1 covers 7 bases. V trimming: 3 bases; J trimming: 5 bases; junction bases outside the gene matches: 8. The CDR3 consists of 16 residues. Germline CDR1 KGHDR, CDR2 SFDVKD. CDR3 amino acids: CATSDPWTGQTGELFF. CDR3 nucleotides: TGTGCCACCAGTGATCCATGGACAGGTCAAACCGGGGAGCTGTTTTTT.

This clonotype was detected only a few times. The gene calls are TRBV5-1 and TRBJ2-7, with D possibly being TRBD2 (6 bases). The CDR3 consists of 15 residues. V shed 6 bases and J shed 0 bases, with 16 bases lying between them. CDR1 SGHRS and CDR2 YFSETQ come from the germline V gene. The DNA of the CDR3 is TGCGCCAGCAACCCCGGGACTTCTCACTCCTACGAGCAGTACTTC. Translated, it gives CASNPGTSHSYEQYF.

The chain uses TRBV6-4 and TRBJ2-3; TRBD2 agrees at 13 bases. V trimming: 5 bases; J trimming: 6 bases; junction bases outside the gene matches: 5. CDR1 and CDR2 (germline): MRHNA, SNTAGT. The CDR3 runs 15 residues. CDR3 in amino acids: CASSLLAGGLDTQYF. The DNA of the CDR3 is TGTGCCAGCAGTCTACTAGCGGGGGGGTTGGATACGCAGTATTTT.

The DNA for the CDR3 is TGTGCCAGCAGCCCTACCGAGGGGAATTCACCCCTCCACTTT. This sequence encodes CASSPTEGNSPLHF. V is TRBV7-9 and J is TRBJ1-6; possibly TRBD1 for D (5 bases). This CDR3 spans 14 amino acids. Germline CDR1 and CDR2: SEHNR and FQNEAQ (reference sequence). Trimming took off 5 bases at V and 7 bases at J, with 12 bases between the two ends.